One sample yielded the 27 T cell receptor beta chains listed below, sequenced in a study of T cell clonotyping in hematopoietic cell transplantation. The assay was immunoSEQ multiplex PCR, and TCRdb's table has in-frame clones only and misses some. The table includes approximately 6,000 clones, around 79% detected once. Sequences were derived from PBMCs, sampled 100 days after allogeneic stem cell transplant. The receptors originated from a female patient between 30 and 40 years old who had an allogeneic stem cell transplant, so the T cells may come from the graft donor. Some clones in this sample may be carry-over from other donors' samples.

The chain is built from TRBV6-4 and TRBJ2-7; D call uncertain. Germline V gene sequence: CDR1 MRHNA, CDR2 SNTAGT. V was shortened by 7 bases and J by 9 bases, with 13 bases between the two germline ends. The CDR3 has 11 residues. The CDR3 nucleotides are TGTGCCAGCATCCTCGTGGTGGGGCAGTACTTC. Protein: CASILVVGQYF.

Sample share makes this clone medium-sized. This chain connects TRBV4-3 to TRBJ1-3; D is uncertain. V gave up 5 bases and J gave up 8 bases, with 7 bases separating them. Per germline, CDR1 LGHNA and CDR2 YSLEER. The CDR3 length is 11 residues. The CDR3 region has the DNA TGCGCCAGCAGCGAGAGGGACACCATATATTTT. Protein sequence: CASSERDTIYF.

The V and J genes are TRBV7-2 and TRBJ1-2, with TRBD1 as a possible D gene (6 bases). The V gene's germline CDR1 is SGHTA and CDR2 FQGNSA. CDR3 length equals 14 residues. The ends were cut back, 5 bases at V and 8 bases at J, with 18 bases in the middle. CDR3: CASSGQYGTAGYTF. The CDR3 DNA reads TGTGCCAGCAGCGGACAGTACGGTACGGCCGGCTACACCTTC.

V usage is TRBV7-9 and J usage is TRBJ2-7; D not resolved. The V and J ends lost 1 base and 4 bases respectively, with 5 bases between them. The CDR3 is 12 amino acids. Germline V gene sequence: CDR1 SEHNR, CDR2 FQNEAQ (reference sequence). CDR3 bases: TGTGCCAGCAGCTTAGTAGGGTACGAGCAGTACTTC. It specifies CASSLVGYEQYF.

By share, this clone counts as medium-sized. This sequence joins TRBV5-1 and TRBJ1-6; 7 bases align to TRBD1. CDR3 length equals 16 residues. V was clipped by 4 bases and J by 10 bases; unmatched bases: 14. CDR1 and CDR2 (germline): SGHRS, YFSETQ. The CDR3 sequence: CASSPTGTAANSPLHF. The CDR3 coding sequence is TGCGCCAGCAGCCCAACTGGGACAGCGGCGAACTCACCCCTCCACTTT.

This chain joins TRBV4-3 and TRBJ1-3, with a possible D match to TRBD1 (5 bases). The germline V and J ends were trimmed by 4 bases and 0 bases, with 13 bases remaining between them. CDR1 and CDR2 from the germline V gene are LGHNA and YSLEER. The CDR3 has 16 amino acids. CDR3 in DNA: TGCGCCAGCAGCCCCTCGGGGCGGATCTCTGGAAACACCATATATTTT. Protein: CASSPSGRISGNTIYF.

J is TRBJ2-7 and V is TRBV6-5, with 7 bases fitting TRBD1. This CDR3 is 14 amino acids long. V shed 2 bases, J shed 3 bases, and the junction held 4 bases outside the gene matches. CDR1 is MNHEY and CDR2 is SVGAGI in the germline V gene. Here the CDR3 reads CASSYRDRNYEQYF. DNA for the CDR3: TGTGCCAGCAGTTACCGGGACAGAAACTACGAGCAGTACTTC.

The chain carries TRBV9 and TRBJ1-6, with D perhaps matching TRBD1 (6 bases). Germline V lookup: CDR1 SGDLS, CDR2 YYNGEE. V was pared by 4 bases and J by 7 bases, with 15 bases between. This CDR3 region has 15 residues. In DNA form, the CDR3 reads TGTGCCAGCAGCCCTCGACAGGAGGAGAATTCACCCCTCCACTTT. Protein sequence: CASSPRQEENSPLHF.

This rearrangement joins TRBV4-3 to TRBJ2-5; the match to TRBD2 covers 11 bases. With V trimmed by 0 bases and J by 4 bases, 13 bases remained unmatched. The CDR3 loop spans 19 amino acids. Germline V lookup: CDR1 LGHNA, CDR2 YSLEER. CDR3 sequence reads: CASSQELTSGTNRGETQYF. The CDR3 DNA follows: TGCGCCAGCAGCCAAGAGTTGACTAGCGGGACTAACCGGGGAGAGACCCAGTACTTC.

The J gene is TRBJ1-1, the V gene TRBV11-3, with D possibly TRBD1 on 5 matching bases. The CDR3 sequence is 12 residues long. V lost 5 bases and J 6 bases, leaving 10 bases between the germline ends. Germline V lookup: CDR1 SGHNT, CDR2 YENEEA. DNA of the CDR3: TGTGCCAGCAGCGTTCAGGGATCTGAAGCTTTCTTT. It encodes CASSVQGSEAFF.

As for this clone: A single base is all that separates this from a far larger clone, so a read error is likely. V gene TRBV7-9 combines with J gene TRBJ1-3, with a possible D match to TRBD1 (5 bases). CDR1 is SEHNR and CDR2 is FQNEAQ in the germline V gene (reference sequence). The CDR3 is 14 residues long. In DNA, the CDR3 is TGCGCCAGCAGCCAAGGGGACTCTGGAAACACCATATATTTT. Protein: CASSQGDSGNTIYF.

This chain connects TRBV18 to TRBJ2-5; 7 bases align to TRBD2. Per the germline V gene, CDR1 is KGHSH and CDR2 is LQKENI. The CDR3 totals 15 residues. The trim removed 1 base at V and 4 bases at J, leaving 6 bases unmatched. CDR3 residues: CASSPQAGKRETQYF. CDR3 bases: TGTGCCAGCTCACCACAAGCGGGGAAGCGAGAGACCCAGTACTTC.

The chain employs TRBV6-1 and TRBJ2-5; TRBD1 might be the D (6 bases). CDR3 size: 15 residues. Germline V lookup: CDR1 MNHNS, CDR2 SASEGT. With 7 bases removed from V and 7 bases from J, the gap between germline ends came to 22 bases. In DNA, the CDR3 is TGTGCCAGCACCTTACTCCAGGGGCCTGGGGTGACCCAGTACTTC. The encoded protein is CASTLLQGPGVTQYF.

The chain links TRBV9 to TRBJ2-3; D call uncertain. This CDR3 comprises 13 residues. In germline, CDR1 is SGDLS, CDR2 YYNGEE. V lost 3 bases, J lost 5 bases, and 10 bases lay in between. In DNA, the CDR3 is TGTGCCAGCAGCGCCGCCTGGGGAGATACGCAGTATTTT. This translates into CASSAAWGDTQYF.

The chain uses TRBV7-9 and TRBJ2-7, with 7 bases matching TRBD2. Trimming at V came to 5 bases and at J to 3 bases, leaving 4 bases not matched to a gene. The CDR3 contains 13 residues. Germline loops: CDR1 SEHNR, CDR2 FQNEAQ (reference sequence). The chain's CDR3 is CASSGDYHYEQYF. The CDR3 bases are TGTGCCAGCAGCGGGGACTACCACTACGAGCAGTACTTC.

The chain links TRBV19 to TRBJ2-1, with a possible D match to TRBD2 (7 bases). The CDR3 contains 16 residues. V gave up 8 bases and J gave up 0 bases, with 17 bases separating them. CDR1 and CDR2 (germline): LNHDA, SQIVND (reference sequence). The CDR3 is CASAAGASSSYNEQFF. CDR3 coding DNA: TGTGCCAGTGCGGCGGGGGCCTCAAGCTCCTACAATGAGCAGTTCTTC. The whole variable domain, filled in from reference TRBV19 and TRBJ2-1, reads DGGITQSPKYLFRKEGQNVTLSCEQNLNHDAMYWYRQDPGQGLRLIYYSQIVNDFQKGDIAEGYSVSREKKESFPLTVTSAQKNPTAFYLCASAAGASSSYNEQFFGPGTRLTVL.

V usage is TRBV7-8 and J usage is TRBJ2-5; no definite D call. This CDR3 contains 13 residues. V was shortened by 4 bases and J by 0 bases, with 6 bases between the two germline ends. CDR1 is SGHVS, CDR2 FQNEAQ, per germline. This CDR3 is CASSSPYQETQYF. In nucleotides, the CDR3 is TGTGCCAGCAGCTCACCGTACCAAGAGACCCAGTACTTC.

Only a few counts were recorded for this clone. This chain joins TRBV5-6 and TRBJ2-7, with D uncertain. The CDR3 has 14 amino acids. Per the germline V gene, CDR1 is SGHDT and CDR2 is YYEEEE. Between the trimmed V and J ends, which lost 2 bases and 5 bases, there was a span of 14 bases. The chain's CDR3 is CASSLNVVQNEQYF. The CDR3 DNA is TGTGCCAGCAGCTTAAACGTGGTCCAAAACGAGCAGTACTTC.

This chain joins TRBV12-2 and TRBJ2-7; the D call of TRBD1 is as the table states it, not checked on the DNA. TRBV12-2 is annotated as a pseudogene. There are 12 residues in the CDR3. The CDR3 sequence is CASKVGEYEQYF. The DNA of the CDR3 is TGTGCAAGTAAGGTAGGGGAATACGAGCAGTACTTC.

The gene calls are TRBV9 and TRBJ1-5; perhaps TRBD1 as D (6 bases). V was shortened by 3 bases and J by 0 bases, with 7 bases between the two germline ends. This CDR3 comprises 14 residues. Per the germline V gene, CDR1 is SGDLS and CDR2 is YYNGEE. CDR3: CASSAQGSNQPQHF. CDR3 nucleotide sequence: TGTGCCAGCAGCGCACAGGGTAGCAATCAGCCCCAGCATTTT. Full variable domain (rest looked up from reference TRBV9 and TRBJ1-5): DSGVTQTPKHLITATGQRVTLRCSPRSGDLSVYWYQQSLDQGLQFLIQYYNGEERAKGNILERFSAQQFPDLHSELNLSSLELGDSALYFCASSAQGSNQPQHFGDGTRLSIL.

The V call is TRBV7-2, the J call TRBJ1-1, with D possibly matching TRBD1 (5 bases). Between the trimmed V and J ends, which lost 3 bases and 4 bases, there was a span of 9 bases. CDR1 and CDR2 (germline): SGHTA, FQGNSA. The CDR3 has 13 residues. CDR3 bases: TGTGCCAGCAGCTTGGAAGGGACCACTGAAGCTTTCTTT. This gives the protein CASSLEGTTEAFF.

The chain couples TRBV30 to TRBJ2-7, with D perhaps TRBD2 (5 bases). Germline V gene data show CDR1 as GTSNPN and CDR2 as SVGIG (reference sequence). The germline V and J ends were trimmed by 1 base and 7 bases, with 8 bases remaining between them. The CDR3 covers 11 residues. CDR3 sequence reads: CAWSARGEQYF. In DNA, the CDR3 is TGTGCCTGGAGTGCCCGCGGGGAGCAGTACTTC.

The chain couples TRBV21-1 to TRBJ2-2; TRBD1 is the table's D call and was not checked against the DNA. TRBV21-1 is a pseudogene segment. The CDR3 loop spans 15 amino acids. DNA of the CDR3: TGTGCCAGCGGCCGGGACAGGGGGAAGGTCGGGGAGCTGTTTTTT. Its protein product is CASGRDRGKVGELFF.

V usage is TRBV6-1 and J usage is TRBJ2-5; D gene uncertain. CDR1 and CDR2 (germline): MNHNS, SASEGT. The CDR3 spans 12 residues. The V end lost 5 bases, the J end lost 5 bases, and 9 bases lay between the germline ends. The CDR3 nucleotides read TGTGCCAGCAGTCGATACTGGGAGACCCAGTACTTC. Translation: CASSRYWETQYF.

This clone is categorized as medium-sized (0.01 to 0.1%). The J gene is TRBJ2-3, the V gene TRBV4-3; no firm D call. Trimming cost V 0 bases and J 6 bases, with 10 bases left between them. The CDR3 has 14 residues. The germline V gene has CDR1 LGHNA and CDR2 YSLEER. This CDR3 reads CASSQDQPGDTQYF. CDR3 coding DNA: TGCGCCAGCAGCCAAGATCAACCAGGCGATACGCAGTATTTT.

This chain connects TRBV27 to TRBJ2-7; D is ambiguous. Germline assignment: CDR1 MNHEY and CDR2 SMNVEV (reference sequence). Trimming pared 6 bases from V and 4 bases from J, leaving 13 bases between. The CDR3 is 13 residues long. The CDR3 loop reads CASSPSPGYEQYF. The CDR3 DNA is TGTGCCAGCAGCCCTTCCCCCGGATACGAGCAGTACTTC.

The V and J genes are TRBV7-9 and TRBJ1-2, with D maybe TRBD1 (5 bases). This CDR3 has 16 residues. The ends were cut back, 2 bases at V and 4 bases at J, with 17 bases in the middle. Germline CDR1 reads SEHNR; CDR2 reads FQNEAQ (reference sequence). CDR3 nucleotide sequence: TGTGCCAGCAGCTTAAAGGACGGGGACTTGGCCTATGGCTACACCTTC. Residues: CASSLKDGDLAYGYTF.